This T cell receptor beta chain was recorded in a study of blood T cell repertoires in COVID-19. Study in general: Sources were T cells, B-cell-depleted T cells, or PBMCs; the material itself was cDNA or gDNA.

TCRdb keeps only in-frame clones here, not all; method: immunoSEQ multiplex PCR. The table shows 80,000 to 95,000 clones, with approximately 85% occurring only once. Germline CDR1 and CDR2: SGHRS and YFSETQ. The CDR3 is made up of 17 amino acids. Trimming shortened V by 2 bases and J by 4 bases, and 19 bases separated the two germline ends. Input material: peripheral blood. This TCR was recovered from a human donor in a cohort sampled during active COVID-19. The V gene is TRBV5-1, the J gene TRBJ1-3, with a weak D call TRBD1 (6 bases). CDR3 DNA sequence: TGCGCCAGCAGCTTCCAAGGGGGAGGGCTGTACGGAAACACCATATATTTT. Translation: CASSFQGGGLYGNTIYF.